This TCR beta chain emerged from a study of cytomegalovirus exposure and HLA in healthy donors. The wider study: Sequencing of 150 million to 200 million T cells in an earlier analysis found 90 million to 120 million unique TCR beta sequences. Study-wide results and limits: Among the CMV-associated chains, three were confirmed in vitro as specific for CMV antigens.

Unrecorded immune exposure was likely among donors, who were nominally healthy when sampled. The CDR3 runs 14 residues. CDR1 is SGHVS and CDR2 is FQNEAQ in the germline V gene. With 3 bases removed from V and 8 bases from J, the gap between germline ends came to 16 bases. Worth noting for this clone: Antigen specificity is unknown.

PCR was performed using 60 Vbeta and 13 Jbeta primers. The method was immunoSEQ multiplex PCR; TCRdb's version includes in-frame clones alone and lacks a portion of them. The table shows 200,000 to 250,000 clones, with around four fifths occurring only once. Sequencing input: PBMCs. The J gene is TRBJ1-2, the V gene TRBV7-8; no definite D call. This TCR was recovered from a boy between 10 and 17 years old in good health and CMV-seronegative. CDR3 bases: TGTGCCAGCAGCTTGAGGGAGAACACTGGGGGCTACACCTTC. Translated: CASSLRENTGGYTF.